This T cell receptor (beta chain) originates from a study of CD8+CD57+ T cells in acquired aplastic anemia. Study details: Sorted CD4+ and CD8+ cells gave a mean 3.2 ug DNA, range roughly 0.2 to 27.4 ug. Study results and caveats: Between the patient and control groups, CD8+ Simpson's diversity did not differ significantly.

Both TCR beta VDJ combination and CDR3 sequence profiling were carried out. Genomic DNA was the template for this profiling. MiXCR, run by TCRdb on the reads, gives a single entry per CDR3 protein. The sample includes about 190,000 distinct CDR3 sequences, around 59% seen only once; the top ten take 16%. A remark on this clonotype: Its antigen is undetermined.

The sample comprised sorted CD4+, CD8+, or CD8+CD57+ T cells (not recorded which) from PBMCs. This sequence originates from a human donor in good health, serving as a control.

The CDR3 region has the DNA TGTGCCAGCAGCCCCCGAGGGGTAAAGGGGCGGGGGAAAGCTTTCTTT. The encoded protein is CASSPRGVKGRGKAFF. The chain carries TRBV3-1 and TRBJ1-1; D possibly corresponds to TRBD1 (5 bases). The CDR3 has 16 residues. Germline loops: CDR1 LGHDT, CDR2 YNNKEL (reference sequence). With 4 bases removed from V and 9 bases from J, the gap between germline ends came to 24 bases.